The T cell receptor beta chain under discussion was sequenced for a study of T cells after posttransplantation cyclophosphamide. Per the germline V gene, CDR1 is ENHRY and CDR2 is SYGVKD. There are 17 residues in the CDR3. Deletions cut 0 bases from V and 2 bases from J, with 11 bases between. Method: immunoSEQ multiplex PCR; TCRdb's copy keeps in-frame clones and lacks some. The data show 16,000 or so clones, around 85% seen once. Control samples came 1 year after myeloablative marrow transplants with methotrexate plus calcineurin inhibitor. This clone was observed a few times. The rearrangement joins TRBV10-3 to TRBJ2-6; D may be TRBD2 (5 bases). The origin of this receptor is a female patient in her late teens or twenties who received an allogeneic stem cell transplant from an unrelated donor, was CMV-positive, and had acute and chronic GVHD. Some T cells may trace back to the graft donor. The sample was PBMCs, taken after allogeneic stem cell transplant with calcineurin inhibitor and methotrexate. CDR3: CAISESETGTGANVLTF. DNA of the CDR3: TGTGCCATCAGTGAGTCAGAAACGGGAACTGGGGCCAACGTCCTGACTTTC.